The present TCR beta chain was sequenced within a study of technical replicates of blood from four donors (dated by TCRdb to the late 2010s). Concerning this clone itself: Its target antigen remains unknown. Nothing much larger sits one base from this clone, and base qualities are not available.

The CDR3 runs 13 residues from the cysteine to the phenylalanine. The only DNA kept is the CDR3, 39 bases in frame from the first base. Clipping removes 3 bases from V and 7 bases from J, with 6 as the unmatched junction base count. CDR1 and CDR2 are drawn from the germline V gene: MNHNS, SASEGT. The library relied on the immunoSEQ multiplex PCR assay. TCRdb's version of the immuneACCESS table is confined to in-frame rearrangements and falls short of the full clone set. An unresolved V gene accounts for under half of the shortfall where checked; the remainder is of unknown origin. Here the sample has about 79,000 clones; 90% to 95% occur a single time. The ten largest clones take up roughly 0.26% of the sample.

The source of this sequence is a human donor in good health. Source material: T cells isolated from PBMCs. Recombination joined TRBV6-1 with TRBJ2-7, with 7 bases aligning to TRBD2. The CDR3 amino acid sequence is: CASSDSRGGEQYF. The DNA reads as follows: TGTGCCAGCAGTGACTCGCGGGGAGGGGAGCAGTACTTC.